This T cell receptor beta chain was captured in a study of CD8 T cells in ankylosing spondylitis (TCRdb year 2017). Study-level background: T cell receptor beta repertoires were profiled in healthy donors and ankylosing spondylitis patients so that disease-linked TCR variants could be found. Peripheral blood samples were taken, and synovial fluid was additionally collected from ankylosing spondylitis patients. The whole study cohort included 108 healthy donors and 20 to 30 ankylosing spondylitis patients.

TCRdb lists the instrument as Illumina HiSeq 2500. Quantitative 5'-RACE with molecular barcodes was the method used to prepare the TCR beta libraries. Under the source paper's analysis protocol: A new computational method based on a probabilistic model of VDJ rearrangement was used to identify disease-linked TCR variants. The public reads were quality trimmed at Q25 with fastp and then assembled into clones with MiXCR by TCRdb, keeping productive beta chains. Every entry covers one CDR3 protein and lists the most common genes and DNA from its rows. In this record, the V and J calls reflect TCRdb's handling and not the investigators' own analysis. In this sample the table shows 150,000 to 200,000 distinct CDR3 sequences, about 20% of which occur a single time. The leading ten clones occupy 4.3% of the sample. General conclusions and limits of the study: In peripheral blood, the disease-linked clones were found at relatively low frequencies and had a CD8+ phenotype. Some motif variants had previously been reported in the synovial fluid and blood of reactive arthritis patients, which suggests shared mechanisms of disease initiation. A TCR beta motif made up of several highly homologous amino acid variants appeared to be characteristic of blood from ankylosing spondylitis patients. The disease-linked clones were reported as significantly enriched in matched synovial fluid samples from ankylosing spondylitis patients.

V trim: 5 bases; J trim: 4 bases; unmatched bases: 6. The CDR3, cysteine through phenylalanine, is 14 amino acids long. The sequence is cut down to CDR3 DNA, 42 bases in frame from base 1. Many counts were recorded for this clonotype. Its binding antigen is unknown. The record has no base qualities; no much larger clone is one base away. The receptor comes from a male donor between 5 and 35 years old with ankylosing spondylitis or in good health (not recorded which). Donor details come from another sample of the same person, matched by shared clones. The chain employs TRBV12-3 or TRBV12-4 and TRBJ2-5; 8 middle bases align to TRBD1. Sequencing was done on a sample of blood, either unsorted or a sorted T cell fraction (not recorded which). The CDR3 region reads CASSDTGGRETQYF. The DNA reads as follows: TGTGCCAGCAGTGATACAGGGGGAAGAGAGACCCAGTACTTC.